Following are 5 T cell receptor beta chains from one sample sequenced in a study of brain metastases from non-small cell lung cancer (dated by TCRdb to between 2018 and 2021). The library was prepared using the immunoSEQ multiplex PCR assay. As stored in TCRdb, this immuneACCESS dataset retains in-frame rearrangements with V and J assigned. A fraction of the clones does not appear; measured against another copy, unresolved V genes explain less than half of the discrepancy, and the remainder lacks a known reason. A total of about 750 clones appear in this sample, roughly 83% of them only once. The ten top clones hold about 9% of the sample. The material sequenced was tissue from a brain metastasis. The sample's cell subset or site, from its label and the paper: resected brain metastasis paired with primary lung tumor. Source of these receptors: a donor aged 40 or over with non-small cell lung cancer.

About this clone: Since a much larger clone is just one base distant, this may be a read error. The rearrangement links TRBV4-1 to TRBJ2-7; no firm D call. CDR1 is MGHRA and CDR2 is YSYEKL in the germline V gene. The CDR3 contains 18 residues. Between the trimmed V and J ends, which lost 1 base and 3 bases, there was a span of 22 bases. Here the CDR3 DNA reads TGCGCCAGCAGCCAAGTAGGTGGGCTAACGGGCGCCTACTACGAGCAGTACTTC. Translating it yields CASSQVGGLTGAYYEQYF.

The chain combines TRBV5-5 with TRBJ1-5; D not resolved. This CDR3 has 16 residues. Germline CDR1 reads SGHKS; CDR2 reads YYEKEE (reference sequence). Trimming stripped 4 bases from V and 2 bases from J, with 16 bases between. CDR3 nucleotides: TGTGCCAGCAGCACCACTGGTGTTCGGGGCAATCAGCCCCAGCATTTT. As protein: CASSTTGVRGNQPQHF.

The rearrangement uses TRBV7-2 and TRBJ2-7; 7 bases agree with TRBD2. The V gene end was trimmed by 4 bases and the J gene end by 2 bases; junction bases not matched to a gene: 5. The germline V gene encodes CDR1 SGHTA and CDR2 FQGNSA. The CDR3 is 14 amino acids. The CDR3 loop is CASSYPGGTYEQYF. In DNA, the CDR3 is TGTGCCAGCAGCTACCCCGGGGGGACCTACGAGCAGTACTTC.

The chain combines TRBV28 with TRBJ1-6; D gene unclear. In germline, CDR1 is MDHEN, CDR2 SYDVKM. The CDR3 consists of 12 residues. V lost 6 bases, J lost 12 bases, and 12 bases lay in between. CDR3 bases: TGTGCCAGCAGAACGACCCGGGAACCCCTCCACTTT. Protein: CASRTTREPLHF.

The chain couples TRBV6-1 to TRBJ1-4, with D uncertain. V shed 1 base and J shed 8 bases, with 11 bases lying between them. Germline assignment: CDR1 MNHNS and CDR2 SASEGT. This CDR3 spans 14 amino acids. The CDR3 reads CASSEGGLREKLFF. The CDR3 DNA sequence: TGTGCCAGCAGTGAAGGCGGGTTAAGGGAAAAACTGTTTTTT.